Listed below are T cell receptor beta chains from one sample, sequenced in a study of blood T cell repertoires in COVID-19. The table came from immunoSEQ multiplex PCR; TCRdb's copy has only in-frame clones and leaves some out. Among about 300,000 clones listed, roughly 86% were seen once. The sequencing input was peripheral blood. Source of these receptors: a woman aged 25 to 39 with COVID-19, enrolled during active disease. Both conserved end residues are part of each CDR3. Fields, in order: D gene, V gene, clone size, J gene, CDR3 DNA, CDR3 protein. A D gene is named only where the DNA matches it firmly. Not every row has a clone size; where given, it reads once, few, many or a size class.

D gene: -
V gene: TRBV27
clone size: -
J gene: TRBJ2-2
CDR3 DNA: TGTGCCAGCGCCAAAGGGTTAGGGAGCACCGGGGAGCTGTTTTTT
CDR3 protein: CASAKGLGSTGELFF

D gene: -
V gene: TRBV5-1
clone size: -
J gene: TRBJ1-2
CDR3 DNA: TGCGCCAGCAGCCCGGGGGGTAACTATGGCTACACCTTC
CDR3 protein: CASSPGGNYGYTF

D gene: TRBD2
V gene: TRBV24-1
clone size: -
J gene: TRBJ2-2
CDR3 DNA: TGTGCCACCAGTGCCTCCCGGGGGGATGGCGGGGAGCTGTTTTTT
CDR3 protein: CATSASRGDGGELFF

D gene: TRBD2
V gene: TRBV11-2
clone size: -
J gene: TRBJ2-3
CDR3 DNA: TGTGCCAGCAGCTCCGCTCCGACTAGCGGCAGCACAGATACGCAGTATTTT
CDR3 protein: CASSSAPTSGSTDTQYF

D gene: -
V gene: TRBV11-2
clone size: -
J gene: TRBJ1-6
CDR3 DNA: TGTGCCAGCAGCTTCGGGGGTGGCTCACCCCTCCACTTT
CDR3 protein: CASSFGGGSPLHF

D gene: -
V gene: TRBV7-8
clone size: -
J gene: TRBJ1-5
CDR3 DNA: TGTGCCAGCAGCTTAGCTTTCCGGAGCAATCAGCCCCAGCATTTT
CDR3 protein: CASSLAFRSNQPQHF

D gene: TRBD1
V gene: TRBV5-1
clone size: once
J gene: TRBJ1-2
CDR3 DNA: TGCGCCAGCTCTGTGGAAGGGACAGTTGTCCCCTTCAACTATGGCTACACCTTC
CDR3 protein: CASSVEGTVVPFNYGYTF

D gene: -
V gene: TRBV6-2/TRBV6-3
clone size: -
J gene: TRBJ2-2
CDR3 DNA: TGTGCCAGCAGTCTCGGGGACACCGGGGAGCTGTTTTTT
CDR3 protein: CASSLGDTGELFF

D gene: -
V gene: TRBV5-8
clone size: -
J gene: TRBJ1-1
CDR3 DNA: TGTGCCTCTGGGAAGGGGACTCTCAACACTGAAGCTTTCTTT
CDR3 protein: CASGKGTLNTEAFF

D gene: TRBD2
V gene: TRBV7-8
clone size: -
J gene: TRBJ2-7
CDR3 DNA: TGTGCCAGCAGCCCAGCGGGGGGATCCTACGAGCAGTACTTC
CDR3 protein: CASSPAGGSYEQYF

D gene: -
V gene: TRBV2
clone size: -
J gene: TRBJ2-5
CDR3 DNA: TGTGCCAGCAGTTCGACCCGAGGGGAGACCCAGTACTTC
CDR3 protein: CASSSTRGETQYF

D gene: -
V gene: TRBV9
clone size: -
J gene: TRBJ1-2
CDR3 DNA: TGTGCCAGCAGCTCTCGACTGGGCTACACCTTC
CDR3 protein: CASSSRLGYTF

D gene: TRBD1
V gene: TRBV6-5
clone size: -
J gene: TRBJ1-2
CDR3 DNA: TGTGCCAGCAGATCACAGGGGGTGAAGGGCTACACCTTC
CDR3 protein: CASRSQGVKGYTF

D gene: TRBD1
V gene: TRBV4-1
clone size: -
J gene: TRBJ1-2
CDR3 DNA: TGCGCCAGCAGCCAGGCGACAGGGGTGGAGGGCTACACCTTC
CDR3 protein: CASSQATGVEGYTF

D gene: -
V gene: TRBV27
clone size: few
J gene: TRBJ1-4
CDR3 DNA: TGTGCCAGCAGTTTACCAGGTGGGGGCGAAAAGGGGAAACTGTTTTTT
CDR3 protein: CASSLPGGGEKGKLFF

D gene: -
V gene: TRBV5-1
clone size: -
J gene: TRBJ1-2
CDR3 DNA: TGCGCCAGCAGCTTGTCAAGCCCGCTCTATGGCTACACCTTC
CDR3 protein: CASSLSSPLYGYTF

D gene: -
V gene: TRBV11-3
clone size: -
J gene: TRBJ1-4
CDR3 DNA: TGTGCCAGCAGCTTAGGCCTTATAGGCGGGACCAGTAATGAAAAACTGTTTTTT
CDR3 protein: CASSLGLIGGTSNEKLFF

D gene: -
V gene: TRBV4-1
clone size: -
J gene: TRBJ2-7
CDR3 DNA: TGCGCCAGCAGCCAAGATACGACAGGCTGGGAGCAGTACTTC
CDR3 protein: CASSQDTTGWEQYF

D gene: -
V gene: TRBV9
clone size: -
J gene: TRBJ1-6
CDR3 DNA: TGTGCCAGCAGCCCCCCGCAGGGGAAGAATTCACCCCTCCACTTT
CDR3 protein: CASSPPQGKNSPLHF

D gene: -
V gene: TRBV4-3
clone size: -
J gene: TRBJ1-5
CDR3 DNA: TGCGCCAGCAGCCAAGATTTAAGCAGCAATCAGCCCCAGCATTTT
CDR3 protein: CASSQDLSSNQPQHF

D gene: TRBD1
V gene: TRBV27
clone size: -
J gene: TRBJ2-3
CDR3 DNA: TGTGCCAGCAGGGGACAGGCTGCAGATACGCAGTATTTT
CDR3 protein: CASRGQAADTQYF

D gene: -
V gene: TRBV9
clone size: -
J gene: TRBJ2-1
CDR3 DNA: TGTGCCAGCAGCCCCTCGGGGGACGGGACCTACAATGAGCAGTTCTTC
CDR3 protein: CASSPSGDGTYNEQFF

D gene: -
V gene: TRBV5-5
clone size: -
J gene: TRBJ2-1
CDR3 DNA: TGTGCCAGCAGCTCGTGGCCCCGGGGGGCACTGGTCTTGTATAATGAGCAGTTCTTC
CDR3 protein: CASSSWPRGALVLYNEQFF

D gene: -
V gene: TRBV2
clone size: -
J gene: TRBJ1-6
CDR3 DNA: TGTGCCAGCAGTGAAGAGGGGTCGCGATCACCCCTCCACTTT
CDR3 protein: CASSEEGSRSPLHF

D gene: TRBD1
V gene: TRBV6-5
clone size: -
J gene: TRBJ1-1
CDR3 DNA: TGTGCCAGCAGTTACACCCTTACAGGGGGCACTGAAGCTTTCTTT
CDR3 protein: CASSYTLTGGTEAFF

D gene: -
V gene: TRBV19
clone size: -
J gene: TRBJ1-5
CDR3 DNA: TGTGCCAGTGGGTGGGGGCCTAATCAGCCCCAGCATTTT
CDR3 protein: CASGWGPNQPQHF

D gene: -
V gene: TRBV5-6
clone size: few
J gene: TRBJ2-1
CDR3 DNA: TGTGCCAGCAGCTTGATGGCCGGGAGCTCCTACAATGAGCAGTTCTTC
CDR3 protein: CASSLMAGSSYNEQFF